This T cell receptor (beta chain) came from a study of control samples from healthy donors and cancer patients. V was shortened by 11 bases and J by 1 base, with 6 bases between the two germline ends. The CDR3 contains 12 residues. Profiling relied on immunoSEQ multiplex PCR, and the TCRdb table lists in-frame clones only, not all of them. Recorded here are about 200,000 clones; the top ten clones represent approximately 2.2%. This TCR came from a woman aged 25 to 39 in good health. The chain carries TRBV12-3 or TRBV12-4 and TRBJ1-6; no definite D call. Sequencing was done on a sample of blood. CDR3 bases: TGTGCCTCGACTTCCTATAATTCACCCCTCCACTTT. This gives the protein CASTSYNSPLHF.